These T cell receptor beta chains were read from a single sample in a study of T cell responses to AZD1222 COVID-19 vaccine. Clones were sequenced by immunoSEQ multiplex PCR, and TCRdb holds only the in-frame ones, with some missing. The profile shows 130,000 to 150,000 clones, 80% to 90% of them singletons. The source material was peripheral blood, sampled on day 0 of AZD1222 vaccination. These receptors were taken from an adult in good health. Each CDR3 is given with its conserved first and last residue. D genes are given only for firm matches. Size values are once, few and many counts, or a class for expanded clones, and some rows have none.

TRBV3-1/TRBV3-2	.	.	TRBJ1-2	TGTGCCAGCAGCCAAGCTGGGTCTGGCTACACCTTC	CASSQAGSGYTF
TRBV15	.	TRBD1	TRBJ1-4	TGTGCCACCAGCAGAGACCCCCCAGGGGGAGGAGAAAAACTGTTTTTT	CATSRDPPGGGEKLFF
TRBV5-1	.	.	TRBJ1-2	TGCGCCAGCAGGGAGGCACCTAAGGCTGGCTACACCTTC	CASREAPKAGYTF
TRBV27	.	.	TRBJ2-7	TGTGCCAGCAGTTTCATTTCCCTTGGACAGAACTACGAGCAGTACTTC	CASSFISLGQNYEQYF
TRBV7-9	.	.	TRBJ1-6	TGTGCCAGCAGCTTAGTGGACAGTAATTCACCCCTCCACTTT	CASSLVDSNSPLHF
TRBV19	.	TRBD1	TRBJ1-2	TGTGCCAGTACCCTATCCCCGGGACAGGAATACTATGGCTACACCTTC	CASTLSPGQEYYGYTF
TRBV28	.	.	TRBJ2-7	TGTGCCAGCAGTTTACGAGTGTGGTACGAGCAGTACTTC	CASSLRVWYEQYF
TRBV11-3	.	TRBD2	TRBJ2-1	TGTGCCAGCAGCTTGGGGACTAGCGGGAGCAATGAGCAGTTCTTC	CASSLGTSGSNEQFF
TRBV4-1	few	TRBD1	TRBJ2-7	TGCGCCAGCAGCCCATCCCCCCGGCCACAGGGGGCCTACGAGCAGTACTTC	CASSPSPRPQGAYEQYF
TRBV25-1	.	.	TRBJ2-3	TGTGCCAGCAGTGAGCCAGGCAGTACAGATACGCAGTATTTT	CASSEPGSTDTQYF
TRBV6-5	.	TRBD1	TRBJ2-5	TGTGCCAGCATACGGAGACAGGGGGCGTTGGAGACCCAGTACTTC	CASIRRQGALETQYF
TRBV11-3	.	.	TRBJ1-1	TGTGCCAGCAGCTTATCCCAGGGCACTGAAGCTTTCTTT	CASSLSQGTEAFF
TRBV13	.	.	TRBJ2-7	TGTGCCAGCAGCTTACGAGGGAGTCTCACCTACGAGCAGTACTTC	CASSLRGSLTYEQYF
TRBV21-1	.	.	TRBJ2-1	TGTGCCAGCAGAATCCGGGAAGGCGGGGGGGTATACAATGAGCAGTTCTTC	CASRIREGGGVYNEQFF
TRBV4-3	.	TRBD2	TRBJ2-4	TGCGCCAGCAGCCCCGGGACTAGCAGGCCCAAAAACATTCAGTACTTC	CASSPGTSRPKNIQYF
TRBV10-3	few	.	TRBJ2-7	TGTGCCATCAGTGAGTCTGCCGGGAATTCCTACGAGCAGTACTTC	CAISESAGNSYEQYF
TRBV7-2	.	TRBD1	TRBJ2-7	TGTGCCAGCAACTACGACAGGGGGCCCTACGAGCAGTACTTC	CASNYDRGPYEQYF
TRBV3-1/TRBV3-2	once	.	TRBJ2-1	TGTGCCAGCAGCCAAATGCAGCCCCGCACAGAGCAGTTCTTC	CASSQMQPRTEQFF
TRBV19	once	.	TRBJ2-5	TGTGCCAGTAGTATCAGTCCCCAAGAGACCCAGTACTTC	CASSISPQETQYF
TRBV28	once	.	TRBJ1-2	TGTGCCAGCAGTTTATTCCCGGTATATGGCTACACCTTC	CASSLFPVYGYTF
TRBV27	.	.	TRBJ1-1	TGTGCCAGCAGTCCACGCCGGATCACTGAAGCTTTCTTT	CASSPRRITEAFF
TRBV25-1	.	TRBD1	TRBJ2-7	TGTGCCAGCAGTCGATCCCGGGCAGGGGGAAACTACGAGCAGTACTTC	CASSRSRAGGNYEQYF
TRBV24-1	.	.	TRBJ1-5	TGTGCCACCAGTGGCCAGGGGAGTCAGCCCCAGCATTTT	CATSGQGSQPQHF
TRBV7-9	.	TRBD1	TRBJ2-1	TGTGCCAGCATCCGCCGGGACAGGGAGTTGTATGAGCAGTTCTTC	CASIRRDRELYEQFF
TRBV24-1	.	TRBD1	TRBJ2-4	TGTGCCACCAGTGATCCCGGGACAGGGGACCACATTCAGTACTTC	CATSDPGTGDHIQYF
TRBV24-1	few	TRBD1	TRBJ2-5	TGTGCCACCAGTGATCCCGGGACAGGGAACCAAGAGACCCAGTACTTC	CATSDPGTGNQETQYF
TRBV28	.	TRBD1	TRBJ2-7	TGTGCCAGCAGTTACTCCGGGACAGGGGCGCACGAGCAGTACTTC	CASSYSGTGAHEQYF
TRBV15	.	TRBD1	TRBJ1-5	TGTGCCACCAGCAGAGATATGGGACAGGGGCATCAGCCCCAGCATTTT	CATSRDMGQGHQPQHF
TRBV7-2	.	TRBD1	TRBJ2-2	TGTGCCAGCAGCTCGCAGGGGGCGTACACCGGGGAGCTGTTTTTT	CASSSQGAYTGELFF
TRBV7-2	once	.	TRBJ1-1	TGTGCCAGCAGCCCCCGGGTGGTAAACACTGAAGCTTTCTTT	CASSPRVVNTEAFF
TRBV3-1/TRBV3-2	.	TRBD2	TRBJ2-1	TGTGCCAGCAGCCAAATTAGCGGGAGGGCCCTTTTGGACAATGAGCAGTTCTTC	CASSQISGRALLDNEQFF
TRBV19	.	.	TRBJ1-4	TGTGCCAGTAGTATAGATCACGGACAGCCGCCTGAAAAACTGTTTTTT	CASSIDHGQPPEKLFF
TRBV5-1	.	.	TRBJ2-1	TGCGCCAGCAGCGCCCCGGGTGATGAGCAGTTCTTC	CASSAPGDEQFF
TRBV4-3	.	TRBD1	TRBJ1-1	TGCGCCAGCAGCCAAGAGCACAGGGGATGGACTGAAGCTTTCTTT	CASSQEHRGWTEAFF
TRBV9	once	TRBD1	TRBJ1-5	TGTGCCAGCAGCCCGACAGGGAGCAATCAGCCCCAGCATTTT	CASSPTGSNQPQHF
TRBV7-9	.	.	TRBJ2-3	TGTGCCAGCAGCCCTAGGGGGGGTACAGATACGCAGTATTTT	CASSPRGGTDTQYF
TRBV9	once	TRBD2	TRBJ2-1	TGTGCCAGCAGCGTCGGACTAGCGGGAGGATCCTACAATGAGCAGTTCTTC	CASSVGLAGGSYNEQFF
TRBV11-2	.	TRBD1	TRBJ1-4	TGTGCCAGCAGCCGTACAGGGGCAACTAATGAAAAACTGTTTTTT	CASSRTGATNEKLFF
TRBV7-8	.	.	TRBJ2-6	TGTGCCAGCAGCTTAGGGACCACGTCTGGGGCCAACGTCCTGACTTTC	CASSLGTTSGANVLTF
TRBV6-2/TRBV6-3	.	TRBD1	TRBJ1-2	TGTGCCAGCAGGTACCGGGACAGTAGTGGCTACACCTTC	CASRYRDSSGYTF
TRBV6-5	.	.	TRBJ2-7	TGTGCCAGCGCGAGTCAAGCGAGCTCCTACGAGCAGTACTTC	CASASQASSYEQYF
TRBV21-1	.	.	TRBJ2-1	TGTGCCAGCAGCGCGAGGACTAGCGGGAGTTCAAATGAGCAGTTCTTC	CASSARTSGSSNEQFF
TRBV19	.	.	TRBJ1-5	TGTGCCAGTAGTTTACAGGGCTATAGCAATCAGCCCCAGCATTTT	CASSLQGYSNQPQHF
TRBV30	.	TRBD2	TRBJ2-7	TGTGCCTGGGCTCGACTAGCGGGAAGATACGAGCAGTACTTC	CAWARLAGRYEQYF
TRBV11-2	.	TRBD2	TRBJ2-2	TGTGCCAGCAGCTTAGGGGTAGCGGGAGAGCGAGAGCTGTTTTTT	CASSLGVAGERELFF
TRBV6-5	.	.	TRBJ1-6	TGTGCCAGCAGTTACGCCGCGGGGGCGGCAGTTCCACCCCTCCACTTT	CASSYAAGAAVPPLHF
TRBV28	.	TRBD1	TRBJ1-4	TGTGCCAGCAGTTTAGATCGGCGGACAGGACTGTTTTTT	CASSLDRRTGLFF
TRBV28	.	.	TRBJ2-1	TGTGCCAGCAGTTTGGGGGCCACCTACAATGAGCAGTTCTTC	CASSLGATYNEQFF
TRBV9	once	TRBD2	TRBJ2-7	TGTGCCAGCAGCGTAGGAGGGGAGGGACGGCACGAGCAGTACTTC	CASSVGGEGRHEQYF
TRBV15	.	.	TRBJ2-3	TGTGCCACCAGGGAAGGCTCACTCACAGATACGCAGTATTTT	CATREGSLTDTQYF
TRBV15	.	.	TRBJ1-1	TGTGCCACCAGCCGACTACAAGGCAGGTTGGACACTGAAGCTTTCTTT	CATSRLQGRLDTEAFF
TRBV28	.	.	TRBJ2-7	TGTGCCAGCAGTCAACAAACCCCCTACGAGCAGTACTTC	CASSQQTPYEQYF
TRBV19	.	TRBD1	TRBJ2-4	TGTGCCAGTAGTAGCTCGACAGGGAGAGGGGCCAAAAACATTCAGTACTTC	CASSSSTGRGAKNIQYF
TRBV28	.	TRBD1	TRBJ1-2	TGTGCCAGCGACGGACAGGTTGGTGGCTACACCTTC	CASDGQVGGYTF
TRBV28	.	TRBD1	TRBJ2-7	TGTGCCAGCAGCACAGACAGGGGAAACTCCTACGAGCAGTACTTC	CASSTDRGNSYEQYF
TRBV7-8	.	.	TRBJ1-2	TGTGCCAGCAGCCCTTTCGACTATGGCTACACCTTC	CASSPFDYGYTF
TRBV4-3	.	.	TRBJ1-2	TGCGCCAGCAGCCAAGATCGTTTCTATCTGGAAGGCTACACCTTC	CASSQDRFYLEGYTF
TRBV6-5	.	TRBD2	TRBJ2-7	TGTGCCAGCAGTTTACTAGCGCGCGACGAGCAGTACTTC	CASSLLARDEQYF
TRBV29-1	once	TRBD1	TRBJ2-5	TGCAGCGTTGGATACAGGGGAGAGACCCAGTACTTC	CSVGYRGETQYF
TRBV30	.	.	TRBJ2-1	TGTGCCTGGAGCGGGAGCGATGAGCAGTTCTTC	CAWSGSDEQFF